The 19 T cell receptor beta chains below were found in one sample sequenced in a study of blood T cell repertoires in COVID-19. TCRdb's table, derived via immunoSEQ multiplex PCR, lists solely in-frame clones and lacks some. The sample lists some 250,000 clones, around 79% seen once, with about 3% in the top ten. Sequencing used peripheral blood. These receptors came from a woman of 80 years or more with acute or convalescent COVID-19.

The chain recombines TRBV4-1 with TRBJ2-3; TRBD2 matches at 7 bases. CDR1 and CDR2 from the germline V gene are MGHRA and YSYEKL. The CDR3 has 15 residues. V shed 2 bases, J shed 4 bases, and the junction held 6 bases outside the gene matches. The CDR3 sequence: CASSQPLARPDTQYF. The CDR3 DNA follows: TGCGCCAGCAGCCAACCACTAGCGCGACCAGATACGCAGTATTTT.

This clone has just one count. V gene TRBV6-2 or TRBV6-3 combines with J gene TRBJ1-5; 7 bases line up with TRBD1. CDR1 is MNHEY, CDR2 SVGEGT, per germline. After removal of 5 bases from V and 11 bases from J, the junction contained 12 bases not matched to a gene. This CDR3 comprises 14 residues. DNA for the CDR3: TGTGCCAGCAGTCAAACATTGGACAGGAGGTCCCAGCATTTT. Translated: CASSQTLDRRSQHF.

This chain links TRBV6-5 with TRBJ1-5; D gene ambiguous. Trimming took off 6 bases at V and 5 bases at J, with 14 bases between the two ends. The CDR3 runs to 14 residues. Germline V CDR1 and CDR2: MNHEY, SVGAGI. CDR3 amino acids: CASSPRQPYQPQHF. In DNA, the CDR3 is TGTGCCAGCAGCCCCAGACAACCTTATCAGCCCCAGCATTTT.

The rearrangement uses TRBV15 and TRBJ2-7; D not certain. Looked up from germline, CDR1 is LNHNV and CDR2 is YYDKDF (reference sequence). The ends were cut back, 0 bases at V and 4 bases at J, with 10 bases in the middle. The CDR3 spans 14 residues. The CDR3 protein is CATSRDIGGYEQYF. The CDR3 DNA follows: TGTGCCACCAGCAGAGATATTGGCGGTTACGAGCAGTACTTC.

The J gene is TRBJ1-3, the V gene TRBV6-8, with 8 bases matching TRBD1. The V gene's germline CDR1 is MNHGY and CDR2 SAAAGT. With 7 bases clipped from V and 0 bases from J, the junction kept 17 bases outside the gene matches. This CDR3 is built from 19 residues. CDR3 in DNA: TGTGCCAGCACCCTCCCCGCCCCTGGACAGGGCAGCTCTGGAAACACCATATATTTT. Translated, it gives CASTLPAPGQGSSGNTIYF.

The chain recombines TRBV7-2 with TRBJ2-5; a possible D gene is TRBD2 (5 bases). The CDR3 is 18 residues long. The germline V gene has CDR1 SGHTA and CDR2 FQGNSA. V was pared by 4 bases and J by 5 bases, with 26 bases between. CDR3 nucleotide sequence: TGTGCCAGCAGCTCCTGGACGGTCCGAGGGCTCCTCCAGGAGACCCAGTACTTC. Translated, it gives CASSSWTVRGLLQETQYF.

The V call is TRBV4-2, the J call TRBJ2-1; TRBD2 matches at 12 bases. CDR1 and CDR2 (germline): LGHNA, YNFKEQ. This CDR3 region has 17 residues. V trimming: 1 base; J trimming: 6 bases; junction bases outside the gene matches: 7. In nucleotides, the CDR3 is TGTGCCAGCAGCCAAGGACTAGCGGGAGTCATCGGCAATGAGCAGTTCTTC. It encodes CASSQGLAGVIGNEQFF.

This clone was seen only a few times. The chain links TRBV18 to TRBJ1-1; D remains ambiguous. The CDR3 has 15 residues. The V gene lost 4 bases and the J gene lost 0 bases, with 12 bases spanning the gap. The germline V gene encodes CDR1 KGHSH and CDR2 LQKENI. For the CDR3, the DNA is TGTGCCAGCTCACGGGTCTTCGACATGAACACTGAAGCTTTCTTT. Amino acids: CASSRVFDMNTEAFF.

This chain joins TRBV24-1 and TRBJ1-2, with no clear D. V gave up 1 base and J gave up 9 bases, with 8 bases separating them. The CDR3 covers 12 residues. Germline-derived CDR1 and CDR2 are KGHDR and SFDVKD. The CDR3 bases are TGTGCCACCAGTGATTTTTCCGGTAGCTACACCTTC. Translating gives CATSDFSGSYTF.

This clone was seen only once. V and J are TRBV18 and TRBJ1-5; no clear D. The germline V gene has CDR1 KGHSH and CDR2 LQKENI. V was trimmed by 2 bases and J by 0 bases, leaving 17 bases between them. This CDR3 contains 18 residues. In nucleotides, the CDR3 is TGTGCCAGCTCACCAAGTACAACAACCTTCAATAGCAATCAGCCCCAGCATTTT. Translation gives CASSPSTTTFNSNQPQHF. The whole variable domain, remainder taken from reference TRBV18 and TRBJ1-5, is NAGVMQNPRHLVRRRGQEARLRCSPMKGHSHVYWYRQLPEEGLKFMVYLQKENIIDESGMPKERFSAEFPKEGPSILRIQQVVRGDSAAYFCASSPSTTTFNSNQPQHFGDGTRLSIL.

The chain couples TRBV27 to TRBJ2-7; 8 bases match TRBD2. This CDR3 contains 13 residues. Germline CDR1 reads MNHEY; CDR2 reads SMNVEV (reference sequence). Trimming cost V 8 bases and J 2 bases; bases outside gene matches: 5. This CDR3 reads CASRGRLAYEQYF. The CDR3 DNA follows: TGTGCCAGCCGCGGGAGGCTGGCCTACGAGCAGTACTTC.

The sample holds one count of this clone. The rearrangement joins TRBV5-4 to TRBJ1-3; D uncertain. CDR3 size: 15 residues. V lost 3 bases to trimming and J lost 2 bases, with 12 bases between them. The V gene's germline CDR1 is SGHNT and CDR2 YYREEE (reference sequence). DNA of the CDR3: TGTGCCAGCAGCTATGGTGGAACAGCTGGAAACACCATATATTTT. Protein product: CASSYGGTAGNTIYF.

The rearrangement uses TRBV4-1 and TRBJ1-1; D is ambiguous. The CDR3 consists of 14 residues. V was trimmed by 2 bases and J by 6 bases, leaving 13 bases between them. The germline CDR1 and CDR2 sequences are MGHRA and YSYEKL. CDR3 nucleotides: TGCGCCAGCAGCCAAAGATGGGCGGGCTCTGAAGCTTTCTTT. Translating it yields CASSQRWAGSEAFF.

The V call is TRBV7-9, the J call TRBJ1-6; a possible D gene is TRBD1 (6 bases). This CDR3 comprises 15 residues. With 3 bases removed from V and 3 bases from J, the gap between germline ends came to 9 bases. In germline, CDR1 is SEHNR, CDR2 FQNEAQ (reference sequence). The CDR3 loop reads CASSLQTGYNSPLHF. CDR3 DNA sequence: TGTGCCAGCAGCTTGCAGACAGGCTATAATTCACCCCTCCACTTT.

The chain carries TRBV7-2 and TRBJ2-3, with D possibly being TRBD2 (6 bases). From germline, CDR1 is SGHTA and CDR2 FQGNSA. The ends were cut back, 2 bases at V and 0 bases at J, with 9 bases in the middle. This CDR3 region has 15 residues. CDR3: CASSLSSGSTDTQYF. For the CDR3, the DNA is TGTGCCAGCAGCTTATCCAGCGGGAGCACAGATACGCAGTATTTT.

This clone has only a few counts. This chain links TRBV27 with TRBJ2-1, with 7 nucleotides matching TRBD2. Germline loops: CDR1 MNHEY, CDR2 SMNVEV (reference sequence). V shed 6 bases and J 12 bases; nucleotides not matched to a gene: 14. The CDR3 contains 14 residues. The DNA of the CDR3 is TGTGCCAGCAGACCGAGCGGGACCGATGGGGGGCAGTTCTTC. Protein product: CASRPSGTDGGQFF.

This clone was seen a few times. The chain couples TRBV6-7 to TRBJ2-5, with 8 bases identical to TRBD1. TRBV6-7 is an ORF; its function is uncertain. J lost 1 base, V lost 6 bases, and 4 bases had no gene match. The CDR3 contains 14 residues. The CDR3 DNA reads TGTGCCAGCAGAGACAGGGGTCGCCAAGAGACCCAGTACTTC. This sequence encodes CASRDRGRQETQYF.

The chain links TRBV18 to TRBJ2-2, with 7 bases lining up with TRBD2. The CDR3 runs 16 residues. V lost 6 bases, J lost 1 base, and 8 bases stayed unmatched. Per the germline V gene, CDR1 is KGHSH and CDR2 is LQKENI. CDR3: CASSPRSGMNTGELFF. The CDR3 bases are TGTGCCAGCTCTCCCCGAAGCGGGATGAACACCGGGGAGCTGTTTTTT.

V and J are TRBV5-1 and TRBJ2-5, with TRBD2 matching 12 bases. Germline loops: CDR1 SGHRS, CDR2 YFSETQ. The CDR3 loop spans 16 amino acids. Unmatched junction bases numbered 7, after V lost 4 bases and J lost 3 bases. The CDR3 reads CASSRRTSGAEETQYF. In DNA, the CDR3 is TGCGCCAGCAGCCGGCGGACTAGCGGGGCAGAAGAGACCCAGTACTTC. The complete variable domain, with remaining parts taken from reference TRBV5-1 and TRBJ2-5, reads KAGVTQTPRYLIKTRGQQVTLSCSPISGHRSVSWYQQTPGQGLQFLFEYFSETQRNKGNFPGRFSGRQFSNSRSEMNVSTLELGDSALYLCASSRRTSGAEETQYFGPGTRLLVL.